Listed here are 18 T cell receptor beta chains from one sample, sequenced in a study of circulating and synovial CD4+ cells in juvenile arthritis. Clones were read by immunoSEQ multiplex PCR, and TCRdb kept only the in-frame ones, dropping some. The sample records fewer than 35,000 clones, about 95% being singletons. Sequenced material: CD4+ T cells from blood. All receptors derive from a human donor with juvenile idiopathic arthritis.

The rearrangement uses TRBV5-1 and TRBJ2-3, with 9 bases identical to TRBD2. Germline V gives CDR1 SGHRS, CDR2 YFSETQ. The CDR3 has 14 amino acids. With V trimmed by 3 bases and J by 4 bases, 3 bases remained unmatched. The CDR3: CASSYAGGADTQYF. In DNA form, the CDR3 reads TGCGCCAGCAGCTATGCGGGAGGGGCAGATACGCAGTATTTT. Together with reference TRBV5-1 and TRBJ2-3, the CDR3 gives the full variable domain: KAGVTQTPRYLIKTRGQQVTLSCSPISGHRSVSWYQQTPGQGLQFLFEYFSETQRNKGNFPGRFSGRQFSNSRSEMNVSTLELGDSALYLCASSYAGGADTQYFGPGTRLTVL.

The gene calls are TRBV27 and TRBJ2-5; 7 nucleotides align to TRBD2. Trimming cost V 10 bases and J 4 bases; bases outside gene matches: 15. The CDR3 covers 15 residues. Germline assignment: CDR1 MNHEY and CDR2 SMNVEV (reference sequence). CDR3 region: CAIKRAGVPPETQYF. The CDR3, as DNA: TGTGCCATCAAACGGGCGGGAGTACCCCCAGAGACCCAGTACTTC.

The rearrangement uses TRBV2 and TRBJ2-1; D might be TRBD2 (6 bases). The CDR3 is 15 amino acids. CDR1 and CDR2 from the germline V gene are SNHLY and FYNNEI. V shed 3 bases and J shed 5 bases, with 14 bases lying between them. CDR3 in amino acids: CASSEGLPGNNEQFF. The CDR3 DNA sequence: TGTGCCAGCAGTGAGGGACTCCCTGGGAACAATGAGCAGTTCTTC.

In DNA, the CDR3 is TGTGCCAGCAGTTCGGGAGGGCCGGGCTACGAGCAGTACTTC. Encoded protein: CASSSGGPGYEQYF. This sequence joins TRBV6-5 and TRBJ2-7, with TRBD2 matching over 8 bases. J gave up 3 bases and V 4 bases, and 5 bases lay outside the gene matches. The CDR3 spans 14 residues. Germline V gives CDR1 MNHEY, CDR2 SVGAGI.

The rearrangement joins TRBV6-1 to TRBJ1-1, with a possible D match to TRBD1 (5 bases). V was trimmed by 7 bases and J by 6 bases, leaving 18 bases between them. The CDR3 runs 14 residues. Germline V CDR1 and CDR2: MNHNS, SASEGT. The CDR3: CASKPARQSAEAFF. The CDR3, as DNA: TGTGCCAGCAAGCCAGCCCGACAGTCTGCTGAAGCTTTCTTT.

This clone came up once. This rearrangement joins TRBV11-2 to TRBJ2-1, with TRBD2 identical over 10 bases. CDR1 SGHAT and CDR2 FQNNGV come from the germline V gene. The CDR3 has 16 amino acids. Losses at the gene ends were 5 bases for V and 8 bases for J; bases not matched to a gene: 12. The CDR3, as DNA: TGTGCCAGCAGCATACTAAGCGGGGGGGTAGTAGATGAGCAGTTCTTC. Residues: CASSILSGGVVDEQFF. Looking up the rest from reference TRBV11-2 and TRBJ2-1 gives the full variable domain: EAGVAQSPRYKIIEKRQSVAFWCNPISGHATLYWYQQILGQGPKLLIQFQNNGVVDDSQLPKDRFSAERLKGVDSTLKIQPAKLEDSAVYLCASSILSGGVVDEQFFGPGTRLTVL.

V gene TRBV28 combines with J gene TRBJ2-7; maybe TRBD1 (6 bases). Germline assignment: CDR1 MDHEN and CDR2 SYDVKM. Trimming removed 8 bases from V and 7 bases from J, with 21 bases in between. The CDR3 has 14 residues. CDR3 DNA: TGTGCCAGCCAACGGGCAGGACAGCCGGGGGAGCAGTACTTC. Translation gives CASQRAGQPGEQYF.

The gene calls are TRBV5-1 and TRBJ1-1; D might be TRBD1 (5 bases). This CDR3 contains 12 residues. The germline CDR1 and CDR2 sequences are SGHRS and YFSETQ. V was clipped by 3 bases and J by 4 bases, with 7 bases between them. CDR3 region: CASSSGGTEAFF. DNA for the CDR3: TGCGCCAGCAGCTCGGGGGGCACTGAAGCTTTCTTT.

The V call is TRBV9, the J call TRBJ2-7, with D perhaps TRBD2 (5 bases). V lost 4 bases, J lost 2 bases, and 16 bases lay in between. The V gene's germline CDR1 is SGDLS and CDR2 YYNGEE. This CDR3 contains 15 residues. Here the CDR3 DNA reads TGTGCCAGCAGCCCCTGGGAGCAGCTCCCCTACGAGCAGTACTTC. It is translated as CASSPWEQLPYEQYF.

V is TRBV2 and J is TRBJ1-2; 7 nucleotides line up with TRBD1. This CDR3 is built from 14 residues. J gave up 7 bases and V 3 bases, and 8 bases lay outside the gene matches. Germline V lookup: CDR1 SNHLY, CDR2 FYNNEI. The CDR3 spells CASSESGGSGGYTF. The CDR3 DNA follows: TGTGCCAGCAGTGAGTCAGGGGGTAGTGGTGGCTACACCTTC. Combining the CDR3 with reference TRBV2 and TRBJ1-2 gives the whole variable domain EPEVTQTPSHQVTQMGQEVILRCVPISNHLYFYWYRQILGQKVEFLVSFYNNEISEKSEIFDDQFSVERPDGSNFTLKIRSTKLEDSAMYFCASSESGGSGGYTFGSGTRLTVV.

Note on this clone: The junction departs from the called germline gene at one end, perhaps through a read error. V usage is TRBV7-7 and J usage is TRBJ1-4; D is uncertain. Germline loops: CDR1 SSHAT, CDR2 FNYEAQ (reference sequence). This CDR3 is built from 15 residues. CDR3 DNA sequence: TGTGCTAGCAGCTTCGGTCGCTCTCCCAGGGAAAAACTGTTTTTT. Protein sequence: CASSFGRSPREKLFF.

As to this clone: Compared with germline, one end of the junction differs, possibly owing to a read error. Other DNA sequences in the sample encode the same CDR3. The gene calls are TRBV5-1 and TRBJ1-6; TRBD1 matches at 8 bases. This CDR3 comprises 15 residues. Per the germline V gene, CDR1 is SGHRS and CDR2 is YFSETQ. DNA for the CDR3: TGCGCCAGCAGCGCCGGACAGGGTTATAATTCCCCCCTCCACTTT. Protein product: CASSAGQGYNSPLHF. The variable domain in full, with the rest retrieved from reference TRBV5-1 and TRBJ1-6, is KAGVTQTPRYLIKTRGQQVTLSCSPISGHRSVSWYQQTPGQGLQFLFEYFSETQRNKGNFPGRFSGRQFSNSRSEMNVSTLELGDSALYLCASSAGQGYNSPLHFGNGTRLTVT.

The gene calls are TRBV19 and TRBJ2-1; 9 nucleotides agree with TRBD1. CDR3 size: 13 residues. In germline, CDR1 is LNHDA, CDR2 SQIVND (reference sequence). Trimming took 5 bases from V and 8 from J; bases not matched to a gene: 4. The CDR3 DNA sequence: TGTGCCAGTAGTGTTTGGACAGGGGATGAGCAGTTCTTC. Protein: CASSVWTGDEQFF.

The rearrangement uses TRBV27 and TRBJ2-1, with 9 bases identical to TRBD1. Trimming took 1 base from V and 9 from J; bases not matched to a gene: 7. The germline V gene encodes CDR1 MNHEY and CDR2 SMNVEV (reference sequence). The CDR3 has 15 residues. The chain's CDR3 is CASSLYGTGLGEQFF. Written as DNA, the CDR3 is TGTGCCAGCAGTTTATACGGGACAGGGTTGGGTGAGCAGTTCTTC.

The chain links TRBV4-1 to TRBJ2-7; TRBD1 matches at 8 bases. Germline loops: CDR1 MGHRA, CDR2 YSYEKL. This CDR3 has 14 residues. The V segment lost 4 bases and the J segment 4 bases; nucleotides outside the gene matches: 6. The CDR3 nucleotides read TGCGCCAGCAGCCCGGCGACAGGGGTATACGAGCAGTACTTC. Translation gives CASSPATGVYEQYF.

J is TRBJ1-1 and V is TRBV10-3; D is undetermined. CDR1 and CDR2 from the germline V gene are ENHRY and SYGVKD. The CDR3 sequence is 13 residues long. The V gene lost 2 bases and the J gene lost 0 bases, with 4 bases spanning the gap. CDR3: CAISEEVNTEAFF. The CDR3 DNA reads TGTGCCATCAGTGAGGAGGTGAACACTGAAGCTTTCTTT.

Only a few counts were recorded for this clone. The CDR3 sequence: CAILPGLADNEQFF. CDR3 coding DNA: TGTGCCATATTACCGGGACTAGCGGACAATGAGCAGTTCTTC. V is TRBV2 and J is TRBJ2-1, with TRBD2 matching 11 bases. The CDR3 consists of 14 residues. The V segment lost 10 bases and the J segment 5 bases; nucleotides outside the gene matches: 7. The V gene's germline CDR1 is SNHLY and CDR2 FYNNEI.

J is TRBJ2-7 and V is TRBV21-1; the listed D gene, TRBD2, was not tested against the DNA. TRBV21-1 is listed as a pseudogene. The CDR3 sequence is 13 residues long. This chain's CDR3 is CASSIVPNYEQYF. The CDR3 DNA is TGTGCCAGCAGCATAGTCCCGAACTACGAGCAGTACTTC.